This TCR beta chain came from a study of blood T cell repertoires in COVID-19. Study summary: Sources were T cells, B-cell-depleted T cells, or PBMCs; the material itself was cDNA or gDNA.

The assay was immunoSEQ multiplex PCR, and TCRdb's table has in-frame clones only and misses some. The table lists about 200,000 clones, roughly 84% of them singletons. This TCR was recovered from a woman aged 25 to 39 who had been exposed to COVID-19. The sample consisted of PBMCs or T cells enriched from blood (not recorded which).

The CDR3 DNA is TGTGCCAGCAGCTTAGGGACAGGGGGCTACGAGCAGTACTTC. Translating gives CASSLGTGGYEQYF. This chain uses TRBV5-5 with TRBJ2-7, with TRBD1 identical over 11 bases. Germline CDR1 is SGHKS and CDR2 is YYEKEE (reference sequence). CDR3 length equals 14 residues. V trimming: 2 bases; J trimming: 3 bases; junction bases outside the gene matches: 1.